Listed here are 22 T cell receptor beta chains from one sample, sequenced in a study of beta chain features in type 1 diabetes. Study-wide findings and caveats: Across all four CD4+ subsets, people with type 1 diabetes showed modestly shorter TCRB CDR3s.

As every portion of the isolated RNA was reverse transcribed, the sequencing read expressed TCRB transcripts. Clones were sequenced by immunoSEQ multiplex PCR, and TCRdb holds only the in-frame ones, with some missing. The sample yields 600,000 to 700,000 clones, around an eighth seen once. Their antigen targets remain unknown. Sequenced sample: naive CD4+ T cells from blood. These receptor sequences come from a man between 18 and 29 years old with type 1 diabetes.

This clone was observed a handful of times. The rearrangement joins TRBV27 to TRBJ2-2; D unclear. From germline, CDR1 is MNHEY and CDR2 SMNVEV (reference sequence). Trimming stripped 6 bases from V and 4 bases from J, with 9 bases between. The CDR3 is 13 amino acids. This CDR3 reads CASSPRGTGELFF. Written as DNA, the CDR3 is TGTGCCAGCAGCCCACGAGGCACCGGGGAGCTGTTTTTT.

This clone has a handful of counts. The DNA of the CDR3 is TGTGCCAGCAGCTTAAAGGGGATGGTATCGGGTGAGCAGTTCTTC. Translated, it gives CASSLKGMVSGEQFF. The chain recombines TRBV7-9 with TRBJ2-1, with a weak D call TRBD1 (5 bases). The CDR3 totals 15 residues. Trimming stripped 2 bases from V and 9 bases from J, with 17 bases between. Germline V gene lookup returns CDR1 SEHNR and CDR2 FQNEAQ (reference sequence).

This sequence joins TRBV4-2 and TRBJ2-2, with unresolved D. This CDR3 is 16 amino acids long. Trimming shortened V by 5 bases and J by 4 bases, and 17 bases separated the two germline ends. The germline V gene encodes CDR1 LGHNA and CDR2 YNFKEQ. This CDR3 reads CASSEVGQVGTGELFF. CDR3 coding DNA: TGTGCCAGCAGCGAAGTCGGTCAGGTTGGCACCGGGGAGCTGTTTTTT.

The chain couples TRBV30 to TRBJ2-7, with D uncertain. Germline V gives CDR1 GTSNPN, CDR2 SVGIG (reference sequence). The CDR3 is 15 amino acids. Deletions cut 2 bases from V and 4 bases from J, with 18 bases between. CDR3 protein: CAWSLIEGSGYEQYF. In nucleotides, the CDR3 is TGTGCCTGGAGTCTCATCGAAGGCTCCGGATACGAGCAGTACTTC.

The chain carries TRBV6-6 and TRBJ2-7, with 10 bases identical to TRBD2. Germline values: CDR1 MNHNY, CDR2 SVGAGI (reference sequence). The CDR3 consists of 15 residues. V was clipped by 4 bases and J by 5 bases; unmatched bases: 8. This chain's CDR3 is CASSSQRTSGNEQYF. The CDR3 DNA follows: TGTGCCAGCAGTTCCCAAAGGACTAGCGGTAACGAGCAGTACTTC.

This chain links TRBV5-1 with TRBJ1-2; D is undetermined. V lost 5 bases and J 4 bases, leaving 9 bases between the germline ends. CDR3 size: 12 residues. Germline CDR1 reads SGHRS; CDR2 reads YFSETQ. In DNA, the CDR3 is TGCGCCAGCAGGGGAGATTCCTATGGCTACACCTTC. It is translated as CASRGDSYGYTF.

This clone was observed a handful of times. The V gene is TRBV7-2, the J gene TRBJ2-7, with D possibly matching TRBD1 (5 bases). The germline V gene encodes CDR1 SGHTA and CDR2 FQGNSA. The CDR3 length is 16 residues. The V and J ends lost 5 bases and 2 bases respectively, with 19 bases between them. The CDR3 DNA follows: TGTGCCAGCAGCCCGCAAACAGGATTTTCAACCTACGAGCAGTACTTC. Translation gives CASSPQTGFSTYEQYF.

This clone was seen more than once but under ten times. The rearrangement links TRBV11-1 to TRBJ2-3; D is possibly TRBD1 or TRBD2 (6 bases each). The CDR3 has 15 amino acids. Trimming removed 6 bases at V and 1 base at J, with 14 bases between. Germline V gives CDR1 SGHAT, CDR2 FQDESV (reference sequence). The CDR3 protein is CASSPLRGGTDTQYF. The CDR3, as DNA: TGTGCCAGCAGTCCGTTGAGGGGGGGCACAGATACGCAGTATTTT.

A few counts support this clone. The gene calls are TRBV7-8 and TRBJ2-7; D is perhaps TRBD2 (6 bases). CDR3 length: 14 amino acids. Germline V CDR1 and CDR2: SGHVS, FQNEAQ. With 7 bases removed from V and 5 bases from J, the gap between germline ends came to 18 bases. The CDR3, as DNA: TGTGCCAGCACATCAGGCGGCGGGGCTAACGAGCAGTACTTC. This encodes CASTSGGGANEQYF.

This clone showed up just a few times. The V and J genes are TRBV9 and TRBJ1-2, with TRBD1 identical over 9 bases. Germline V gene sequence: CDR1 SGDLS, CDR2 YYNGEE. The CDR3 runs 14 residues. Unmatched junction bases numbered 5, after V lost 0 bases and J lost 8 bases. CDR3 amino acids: CASSVEGQGAGYTF. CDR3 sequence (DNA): TGTGCCAGCAGCGTAGAGGGACAGGGAGCAGGCTACACCTTC.

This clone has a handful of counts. The CDR3 DNA follows: TGTGCCAGCAGTTACATGGTGGACACTGAAGCTTTCTTT. Translation gives CASSYMVDTEAFF. V usage is TRBV6-6 and J usage is TRBJ1-1; D remains ambiguous. This CDR3 contains 13 residues. Trimming left V 2 bases short and J 3 bases short, with 7 bases between. Germline V CDR1 and CDR2: MNHNY, SVGAGI (reference sequence).

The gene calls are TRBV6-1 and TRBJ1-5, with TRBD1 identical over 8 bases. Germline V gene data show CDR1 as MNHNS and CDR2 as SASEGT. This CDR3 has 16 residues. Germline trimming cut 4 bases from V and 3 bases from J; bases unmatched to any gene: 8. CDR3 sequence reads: CASSGGQGRFNQPQHF. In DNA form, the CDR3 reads TGTGCCAGCAGTGGCGGACAGGGACGGTTCAATCAGCCCCAGCATTTT.

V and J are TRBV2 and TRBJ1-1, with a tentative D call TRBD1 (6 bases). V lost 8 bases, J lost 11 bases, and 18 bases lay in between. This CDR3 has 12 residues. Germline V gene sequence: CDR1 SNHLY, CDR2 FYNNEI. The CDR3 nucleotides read TGTGCCAGCGGATGGACAGCCGGGGGTGCTTTCTTT. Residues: CASGWTAGGAFF.

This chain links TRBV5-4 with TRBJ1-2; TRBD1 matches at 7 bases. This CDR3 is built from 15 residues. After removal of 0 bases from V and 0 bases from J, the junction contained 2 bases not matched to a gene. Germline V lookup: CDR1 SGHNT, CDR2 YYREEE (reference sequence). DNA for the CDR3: TGTGCCAGCAGCTTGGGGACAGGCTCTAACTATGGCTACACCTTC. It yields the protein CASSLGTGSNYGYTF.

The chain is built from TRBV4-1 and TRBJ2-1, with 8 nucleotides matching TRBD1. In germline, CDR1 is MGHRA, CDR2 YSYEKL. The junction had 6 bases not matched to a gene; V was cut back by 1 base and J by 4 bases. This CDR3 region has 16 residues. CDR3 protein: CASSQGGTGVYNEQFF. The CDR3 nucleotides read TGCGCCAGCAGCCAAGGAGGGACAGGTGTTTACAATGAGCAGTTCTTC.

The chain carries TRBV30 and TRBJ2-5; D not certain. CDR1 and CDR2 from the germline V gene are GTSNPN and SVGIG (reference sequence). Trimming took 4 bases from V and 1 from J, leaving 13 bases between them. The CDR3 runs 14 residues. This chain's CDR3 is CAWKVWAPQETQYF. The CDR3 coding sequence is TGTGCCTGGAAGGTGTGGGCTCCCCAAGAGACCCAGTACTTC.

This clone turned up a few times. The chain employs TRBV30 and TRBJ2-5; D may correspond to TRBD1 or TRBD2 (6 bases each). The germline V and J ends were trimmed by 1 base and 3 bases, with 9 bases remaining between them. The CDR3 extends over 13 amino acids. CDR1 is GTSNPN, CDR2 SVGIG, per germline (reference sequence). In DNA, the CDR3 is TGTGCCTGGAGTGGAAGGGGGGAAGAGACCCAGTACTTC. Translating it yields CAWSGRGEETQYF.

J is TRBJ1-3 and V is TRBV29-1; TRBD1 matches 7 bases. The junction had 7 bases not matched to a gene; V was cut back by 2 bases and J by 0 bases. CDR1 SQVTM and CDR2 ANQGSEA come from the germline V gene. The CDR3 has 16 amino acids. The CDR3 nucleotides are TGCAGCGTTGAATCCCCCGGACAGGTCTCTGGAAACACCATATATTTT. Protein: CSVESPGQVSGNTIYF.

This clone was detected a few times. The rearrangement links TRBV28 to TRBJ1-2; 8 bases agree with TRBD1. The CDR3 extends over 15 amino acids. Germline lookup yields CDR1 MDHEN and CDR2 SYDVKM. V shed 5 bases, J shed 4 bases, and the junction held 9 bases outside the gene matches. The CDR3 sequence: CASSPPAGGGYGYTF. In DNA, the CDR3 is TGTGCCAGCAGTCCCCCCGCAGGGGGCGGCTATGGCTACACCTTC.

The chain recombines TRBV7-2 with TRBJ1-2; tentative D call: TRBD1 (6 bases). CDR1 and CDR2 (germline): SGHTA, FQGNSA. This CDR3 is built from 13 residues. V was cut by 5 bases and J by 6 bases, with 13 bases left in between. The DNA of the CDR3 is TGTGCCAGCAGCACTGACAGGAGTAATGGCTACACCTTC. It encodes CASSTDRSNGYTF. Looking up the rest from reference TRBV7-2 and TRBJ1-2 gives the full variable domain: GAGVSQSPSNKVTEKGKDVELRCDPISGHTALYWYRQSLGQGLEFLIYFQGNSAPDKSGLPSDRFSAERTGGSVSTLTIQRTQQEDSAVYLCASSTDRSNGYTFGSGTRLTVV.

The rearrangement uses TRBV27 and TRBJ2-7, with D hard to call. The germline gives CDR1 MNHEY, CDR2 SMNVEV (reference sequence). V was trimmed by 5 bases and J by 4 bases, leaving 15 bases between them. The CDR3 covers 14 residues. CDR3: CASSRHPAAYEQYF. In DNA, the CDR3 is TGTGCCAGCAGTCGGCACCCCGCGGCGTACGAGCAGTACTTC.

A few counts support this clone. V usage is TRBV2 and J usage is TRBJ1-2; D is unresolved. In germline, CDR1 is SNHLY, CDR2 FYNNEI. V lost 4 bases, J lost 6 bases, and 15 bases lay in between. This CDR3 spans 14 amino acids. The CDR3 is CASSAPGERNGYTF. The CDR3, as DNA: TGTGCCAGCAGTGCGCCGGGTGAGAGGAATGGCTACACCTTC.